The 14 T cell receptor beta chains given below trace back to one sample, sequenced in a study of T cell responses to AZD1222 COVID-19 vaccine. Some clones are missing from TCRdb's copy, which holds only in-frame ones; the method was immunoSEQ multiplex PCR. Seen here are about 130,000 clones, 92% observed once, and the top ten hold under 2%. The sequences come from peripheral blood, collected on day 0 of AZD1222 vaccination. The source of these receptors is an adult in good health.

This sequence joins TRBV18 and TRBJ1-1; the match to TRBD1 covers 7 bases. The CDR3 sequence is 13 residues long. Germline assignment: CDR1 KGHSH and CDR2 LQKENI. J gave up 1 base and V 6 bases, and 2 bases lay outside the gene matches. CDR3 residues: CASSGDRNTEAFF. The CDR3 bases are TGTGCCAGCTCGGGGGACAGGAACACTGAAGCTTTCTTT.

The CDR3: CASSPYRGAGVNEQFF. Here the CDR3 DNA reads TGTGCCAGCAGCCCCTACCGCGGGGCCGGGGTCAATGAGCAGTTCTTC. The V gene is TRBV14, the J gene TRBJ2-1; possible D gene TRBD2, 6 bases. V was cut by 4 bases and J by 6 bases, with 19 bases left in between. Germline CDR1 reads SGHDN; CDR2 reads FVKESK. The CDR3 is made up of 16 amino acids.

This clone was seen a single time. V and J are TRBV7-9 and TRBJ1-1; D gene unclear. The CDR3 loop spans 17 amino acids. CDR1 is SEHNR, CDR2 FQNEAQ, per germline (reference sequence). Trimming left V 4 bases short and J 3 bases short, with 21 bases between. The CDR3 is CASSSYGFIRVDTEAFF. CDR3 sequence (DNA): TGTGCCAGCAGCTCGTACGGGTTTATTCGTGTGGACACTGAAGCTTTCTTT.

CDR3 region: CASSPGRVMNTEAFF. The CDR3 DNA is TGTGCCAGCTCACCGGGACGGGTTATGAACACTGAAGCTTTCTTT. This chain links TRBV18 with TRBJ1-1; a weak D match, TRBD1 (5 bases). Trimming removed 3 bases at V and 0 bases at J, with 11 bases between. Germline assignment: CDR1 KGHSH and CDR2 LQKENI. This CDR3 contains 15 residues.

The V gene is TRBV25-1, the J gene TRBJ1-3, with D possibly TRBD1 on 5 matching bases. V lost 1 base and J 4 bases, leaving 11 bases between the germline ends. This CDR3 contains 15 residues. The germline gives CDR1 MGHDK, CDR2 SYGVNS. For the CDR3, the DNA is TGTGCCAGCAGTGAATTGAGGGGAGGAGGAAACACCATATATTTT. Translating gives CASSELRGGGNTIYF.

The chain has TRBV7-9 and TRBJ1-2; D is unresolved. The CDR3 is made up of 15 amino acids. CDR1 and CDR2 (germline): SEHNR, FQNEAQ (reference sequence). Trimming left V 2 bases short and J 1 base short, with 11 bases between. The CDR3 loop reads CASSLQVSLNYGYTF. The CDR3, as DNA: TGTGCCAGCAGCTTACAGGTTAGCCTTAACTATGGCTACACCTTC.

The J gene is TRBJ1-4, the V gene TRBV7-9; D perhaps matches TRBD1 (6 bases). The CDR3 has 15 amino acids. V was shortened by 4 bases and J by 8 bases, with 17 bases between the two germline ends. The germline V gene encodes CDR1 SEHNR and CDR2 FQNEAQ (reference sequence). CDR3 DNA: TGTGCCAGCAGCTCTCGGAGGGGGGGACGGGAAAAACTGTTTTTT. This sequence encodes CASSSRRGGREKLFF.

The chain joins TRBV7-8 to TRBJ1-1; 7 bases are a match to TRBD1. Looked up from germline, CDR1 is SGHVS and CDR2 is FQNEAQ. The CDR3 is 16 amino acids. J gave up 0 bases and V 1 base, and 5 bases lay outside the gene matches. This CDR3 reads CASSLGTGLMNTEAFF. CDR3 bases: TGTGCCAGCAGCTTAGGGACAGGATTGATGAACACTGAAGCTTTCTTT.

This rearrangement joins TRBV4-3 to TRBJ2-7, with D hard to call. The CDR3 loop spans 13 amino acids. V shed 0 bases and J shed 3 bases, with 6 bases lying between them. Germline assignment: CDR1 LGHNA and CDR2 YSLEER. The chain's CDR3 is CASSQEDGYEQYF. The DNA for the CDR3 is TGCGCCAGCAGCCAAGAGGACGGCTACGAGCAGTACTTC.

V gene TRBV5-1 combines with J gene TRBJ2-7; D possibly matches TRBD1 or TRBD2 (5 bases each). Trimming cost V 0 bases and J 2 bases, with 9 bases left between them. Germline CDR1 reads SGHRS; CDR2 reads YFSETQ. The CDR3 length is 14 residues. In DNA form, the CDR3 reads TGCGCCAGCAGCTTGGGTGGGGGACCCTACGAGCAGTACTTC. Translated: CASSLGGGPYEQYF.

CDR3 loop: CASSYSSTFPYGYTF. CDR3 nucleotides: TGTGCCAGCAGTTACTCGAGCACTTTCCCCTATGGCTACACCTTC. V is TRBV6-2 or TRBV6-3 and J is TRBJ1-2; D ambiguous. Germline values: CDR1 MNHEY, CDR2 SVGEGT. The CDR3 sequence is 15 residues long. The germline V and J ends were trimmed by 0 bases and 4 bases, with 12 bases remaining between them.

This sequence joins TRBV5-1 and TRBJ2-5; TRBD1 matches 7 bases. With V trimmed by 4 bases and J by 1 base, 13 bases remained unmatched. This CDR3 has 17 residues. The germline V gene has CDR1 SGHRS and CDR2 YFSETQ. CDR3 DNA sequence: TGCGCCAGCAGCCGGCGCGGACAGGCCAACTCCCAAGAGACCCAGTACTTC. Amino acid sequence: CASSRRGQANSQETQYF.

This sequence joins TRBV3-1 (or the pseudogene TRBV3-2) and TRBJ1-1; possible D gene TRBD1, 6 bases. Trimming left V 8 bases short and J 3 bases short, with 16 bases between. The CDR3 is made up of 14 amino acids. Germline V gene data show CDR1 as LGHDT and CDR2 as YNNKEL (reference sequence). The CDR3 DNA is TGTGCCAGCTCTTATCAGGGGTCGGACACTGAAGCTTTCTTT. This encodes CASSYQGSDTEAFF.

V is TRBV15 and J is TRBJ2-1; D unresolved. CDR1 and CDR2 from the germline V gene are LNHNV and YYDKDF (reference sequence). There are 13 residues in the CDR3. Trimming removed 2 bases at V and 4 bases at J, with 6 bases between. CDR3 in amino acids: CATSRTQYNEQFF. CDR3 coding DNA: TGTGCCACCAGCAGAACCCAATACAATGAGCAGTTCTTC.